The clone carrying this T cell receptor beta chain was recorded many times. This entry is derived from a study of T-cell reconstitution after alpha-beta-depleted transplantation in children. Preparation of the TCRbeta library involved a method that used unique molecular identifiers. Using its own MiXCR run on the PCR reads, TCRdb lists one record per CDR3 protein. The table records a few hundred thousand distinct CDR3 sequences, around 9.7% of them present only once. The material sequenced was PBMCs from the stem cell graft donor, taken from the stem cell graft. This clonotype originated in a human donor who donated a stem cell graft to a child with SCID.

CDR3 sequence (DNA): TGCGCCAGCAGCTTCAGGGGAGGATCAGATACGCAGTATTTT. It translates to CASSFRGGSDTQYF. J is TRBJ2-3 and V is TRBV5-1, with D possibly being TRBD1 or TRBD2 (6 bases each). Trimming cost V 2 bases and J 4 bases, with 11 bases left between them. CDR1 and CDR2 (germline): SGHRS, YFSETQ. This CDR3 is built from 14 residues.